These T cell receptor beta chains were read from a single sample in a study of blood T cell repertoires in COVID-19. The table came from immunoSEQ multiplex PCR; TCRdb's copy has only in-frame clones and leaves some out. Here the sample spans about 73,000 clones, over 70% being singletons. Sequencing was carried out using peripheral blood. Receptors were obtained from a man between 50 and 59 years old with active COVID-19. Both conserved end residues are part of each CDR3. The order of the fields is clone size, J gene, D gene, V gene, CDR3 DNA, CDR3 protein. D genes are given only for firm matches. Clone sizes are given selectively: once, few, many, or a class where the clone is expanded.

.,TRBJ2-5,.,TRBV6-6,TGTGCCAGCAGTAACGTGGGGCGTAAGGAGACCCAGTACTTC,CASSNVGRKETQYF
.,TRBJ1-5,.,TRBV6-2/TRBV6-3,TGTGCCAGCAGCTCACCCGGGACTCCAAATCAGCCCCAGCATTTT,CASSSPGTPNQPQHF
.,TRBJ1-1,.,TRBV11-3,TGTGCCAGCAGCTTAGTGGGCGAGCCACCGACTGAAGCTTTCTTT,CASSLVGEPPTEAFF
.,TRBJ1-4,.,TRBV7-7,TGTGCCAGCAGCTTAGATATCTCCGAAAAACTGTTTTTT,CASSLDISEKLFF
few,TRBJ2-5,.,TRBV7-9,TGTGCCAGCAGCTTATCTGGTGGGGTAGCGGAGACCCAGTACTTC,CASSLSGGVAETQYF
few,TRBJ2-7,.,TRBV29-1,TGCAGCGTAGCTACAGGGTTGAAGCAGTACTTC,CSVATGLKQYF
.,TRBJ2-7,.,TRBV7-2,TGTGCCAGCAGCTCAACTCAACCGGGCTCCTACGAGCAGTACTTC,CASSSTQPGSYEQYF
.,TRBJ1-6,.,TRBV19,TGTGCCAGTAGTACGGCTAAGGCGGAGGATTCACCCCTCCACTTT,CASSTAKAEDSPLHF
few,TRBJ1-2,.,TRBV10-2,TGCGCCAGCAGTGTTACCGTGCGGGATGGCTACACCTTC,CASSVTVRDGYTF
.,TRBJ2-7,.,TRBV10-1,TGCGCCAGCAGTGACCACAGGGCGGGCGAGCAGTACTTC,CASSDHRAGEQYF
.,TRBJ2-5,TRBD1,TRBV28,TGTGCCAGCAGTCGCTCCGGGACAGGGAGTTACCAAGAGACCCAGTACTTC,CASSRSGTGSYQETQYF
.,TRBJ2-3,TRBD1,TRBV7-8,TGTGCCAGCAGCTTAGGGGGGACAGGAGTCACAGATACGCAGTATTTT,CASSLGGTGVTDTQYF
.,TRBJ2-4,.,TRBV5-6,TGTGCCAGCAGCTTGCGACAGGCCAAAAACATTCAGTACTTC,CASSLRQAKNIQYF
.,TRBJ2-1,TRBD1,TRBV25-1,TGTGCCAGCAGTGAGGCTGGACAGGGGGGAAAAAGTAAGTTCTTC,CASSEAGQGGKSKFF
.,TRBJ2-2,.,TRBV5-1,TGCGCCAGCAGCTTGATGTCGGAGGGGGAGCTGTTTTTT,CASSLMSEGELFF
.,TRBJ1-2,.,TRBV11-3,TGTGCCAGCAGCCCAAATCCGGGACTTCCCACCTTC,CASSPNPGLPTF
.,TRBJ2-3,.,TRBV7-2,TGTGCCAGCAGCTCCCTGCGGGGCACAGATACGCAGTATTTT,CASSSLRGTDTQYF
.,TRBJ1-1,.,TRBV3-1/TRBV3-2,TGTGCCAGCAGCCAAGTCCACCAAGGAACACGGGTTAAGACTGAAGCTTTCTTT,CASSQVHQGTRVKTEAFF
.,TRBJ2-6,TRBD1,TRBV27,TGTGCCAGCAGTTTAAGACAGGGGGGGCGAAGGGTCCTGACTTTC,CASSLRQGGRRVLTF
.,TRBJ1-4,.,TRBV9,TGTGCCAGCAGCGCAGGAGGAGGCCGGAATGAAAAACTGTTTTTT,CASSAGGGRNEKLFF
.,TRBJ2-3,TRBD2,TRBV28,TGTGCCAGCAGTCCCACCCCGGCGGGAGTCCCAGATACGCAGTATTTT,CASSPTPAGVPDTQYF
.,TRBJ2-1,.,TRBV7-3,TGTGCCAGCAGCTTAGGGGGGGAGCAGTTCTTC,CASSLGGEQFF
.,TRBJ1-2,TRBD1,TRBV6-1,TGTGCCAGCAGTGATACAGGGGGGAACTATGGCTACACCTTC,CASSDTGGNYGYTF
.,TRBJ2-1,TRBD2,TRBV2,TGTGCCAGCAGTGAAGAGGGGACTATTCTTTACAATGAGCAGTTCTTC,CASSEEGTILYNEQFF
once,TRBJ1-1,.,TRBV3-1/TRBV3-2,TGTGCCAGCAGCCAGATGGGGGGGAACACTGAAGCTTTCTTT,CASSQMGGNTEAFF
.,TRBJ2-2,.,TRBV28,TGTGCCAGCCGAACTCCGGGACACCCCACCGGGGAGCTGTTTTTT,CASRTPGHPTGELFF
once,TRBJ2-5,TRBD2,TRBV9,TGTGCCAGCAACCTAGCGGGAGGGCCTGGAGAGACCCAGTACTTC,CASNLAGGPGETQYF
.,TRBJ2-1,.,TRBV4-2,TGTGCCAGCAGCCAAGTCCGTGGACACTCCTACAATGAGCAGTTCTTC,CASSQVRGHSYNEQFF
.,TRBJ2-1,TRBD2,TRBV4-1,TGCGCCAGCAGCCTATCATCAGGACGGGGGGGAGGGCGGTTGTCAAATGAGCAGTTCTTC,CASSLSSGRGGGRLSNEQFF
.,TRBJ1-2,.,TRBV6-5,TGTGCCAGCAGTCCAGAGGGAAACTATGGCTACACCTTC,CASSPEGNYGYTF
.,TRBJ1-3,.,TRBV18,TGTGCCAGCTCACCGGCGGACGGGAACTCTGGAAACACCATATATTTT,CASSPADGNSGNTIYF
.,TRBJ2-5,TRBD2,TRBV7-3,TGTGCCAGCAGCTTAGGTCTAGCGGGGGGCGAGACCCAGTACTTC,CASSLGLAGGETQYF
.,TRBJ2-7,TRBD1,TRBV5-6,TGTGCCAGCAGCTGGCAGGGGGCGGGCGAGCAGTACTTC,CASSWQGAGEQYF
once,TRBJ2-5,TRBD2,TRBV27,TGTGCCAGCAGTTTATTGGGACTACCGGAGACCCAGTACTTC,CASSLLGLPETQYF
.,TRBJ2-7,TRBD2,TRBV3-1/TRBV3-2,TGTGCCAGCAGCCCTAGCGGGGGAGCCTACGAGCAGTACTTC,CASSPSGGAYEQYF
.,TRBJ2-1,TRBD1,TRBV27,TGTGCCAGCATCACCGTCCGGGACAGGGGAGGGAATGAGCAGTTCTTC,CASITVRDRGGNEQFF
.,TRBJ1-1,.,TRBV7-9,TGTGCCAGCAGCTTAGTCCCGGGTCTCCAATCCACTGAAGCTTTCTTT,CASSLVPGLQSTEAFF
.,TRBJ1-2,.,TRBV5-4,TGTGCCAGCAGCCTGGGGTCTTCGGGCTATGGCTACACCTTC,CASSLGSSGYGYTF
.,TRBJ2-7,TRBD1,TRBV7-9,TGTGCCAGCAGCTTCAGGGGGAGCACGGACGAGCAGTACTTC,CASSFRGSTDEQYF
few,TRBJ1-5,.,TRBV7-9,TGTGCCAGCAGCTTACACGGGGGACCAGAGGAGCCCCAGCATTTT,CASSLHGGPEEPQHF
.,TRBJ2-1,.,TRBV6-6,TGTGCCAGCAGTCAGACCTGGGGGGGGCCCTACAATGAGCAGTTCTTC,CASSQTWGGPYNEQFF
.,TRBJ2-2,.,TRBV11-2,TGTGCCAGCAGCTTAGTAGTACCAGGGGCCCAATACGGCACCGGGGAGCTGTTTTTT,CASSLVVPGAQYGTGELFF
medium-sized,TRBJ1-6,.,TRBV28,TGTGCCAGCAGTCGGGCAGGGGATAATTCACCCCTCCACTTT,CASSRAGDNSPLHF
.,TRBJ2-7,TRBD2,TRBV6-5,TGTGCCAGCAGAGACTCGGGGGGGCGGTCCTACGAGCAGTACTTC,CASRDSGGRSYEQYF